These T cell receptor beta chains were read from a single sample in a study of CD8+CD57+ T cells in acquired aplastic anemia. TCRdb passed the reads through MiXCR, listing each CDR3 protein once. The sample gives some 140,000 distinct CDR3 sequences, 40% to 65% of which show up once; 9.5% to 15% is in the top ten. Specimen: sorted CD4+, CD8+, or CD8+CD57+ T cells (not recorded which) from PBMCs. The origin of the receptors is a human donor with aplastic anemia. CDR3s include the opening cysteine and the closing phenylalanine or tryptophan. Each record gives: D gene, clone size, CDR3 length, V gene, J gene, CDR3 DNA, CDR3 protein. D genes are given only for firm matches. Expanded clones get a size class; other rows say once, few or many, or leave the size out.

D gene: NA; clone size: NA; CDR3 length: 13; V gene: TRBV13; J gene: TRBJ2-7; CDR3 DNA: TGTGCCAGCAGCCCGGGCTGGAGGGTAGGGCAGTGCTTC; CDR3 protein: CASSPGWRVGQCF
D gene: NA; clone size: NA; CDR3 length: 16; V gene: TRBV10-3; J gene: TRBJ2-6; CDR3 DNA: TGTGCCATCAGTGAGGCAGGAGGTATAGGGGCCAACGTCCTGACTTTC; CDR3 protein: CAISEAGGIGANVLTF
D gene: TRBD1; clone size: few; CDR3 length: 13; V gene: TRBV10-3; J gene: TRBJ1-2; CDR3 DNA: TGTGCCATCAGTGCTTTGGACAGGGCGGGCTACACCTTC; CDR3 protein: CAISALDRAGYTF
D gene: TRBD2; clone size: NA; CDR3 length: 15; V gene: TRBV9; J gene: TRBJ2-1; CDR3 DNA: TGTGCCAGCACTAATGGACTAGCGGGGGTTAATGAGCAGTTCTTC; CDR3 protein: CASTNGLAGVNEQFF
D gene: TRBD2; clone size: NA; CDR3 length: 15; V gene: TRBV10-3; J gene: TRBJ2-2; CDR3 DNA: TGTGCCATCAATTCGGCGGGAGGAAGCACCGGGGAGCTGTTTTTT; CDR3 protein: CAINSAGGSTGELFF
D gene: NA; clone size: NA; CDR3 length: 17; V gene: TRBV14; J gene: TRBJ1-1; CDR3 DNA: TGTGCCAGCAGCCAAGACTACCGGACGACAGGGAACACTGAAGCTTTCTTT; CDR3 protein: CASSQDYRTTGNTEAFF
D gene: NA; clone size: few; CDR3 length: 15; V gene: TRBV10-1; J gene: TRBJ2-3; CDR3 DNA: TGCGCCAGCGAACGAGGGTGGCACTCCACAGATACGCAGTATTTT; CDR3 protein: CASERGWHSTDTQYF
D gene: NA; clone size: many; CDR3 length: 11; V gene: TRBV11-2; J gene: TRBJ1-6; CDR3 DNA: TGTGCCAGCAGCTCCGTTTCACCCCTCCACTTT; CDR3 protein: CASSSVSPLHF
D gene: NA; clone size: many; CDR3 length: 15; V gene: TRBV19; J gene: TRBJ1-1; CDR3 DNA: TGTGCCAGTAGTATACAAATGGGCAGCAACACTGAAGCTTTCTTT; CDR3 protein: CASSIQMGSNTEAFF
D gene: NA; clone size: NA; CDR3 length: 12; V gene: TRBV12-3/TRBV12-4; J gene: TRBJ1-3; CDR3 DNA: TGTGCCAGCAGTTTGTTGCCGAACACCATATATTTT; CDR3 protein: CASSLLPNTIYF
D gene: TRBD2; clone size: NA; CDR3 length: 16; V gene: TRBV13; J gene: TRBJ2-3; CDR3 DNA: TGTGCCAGCAGCGACTGGACTAGCGGGGGGTTGGATACGCAGTATTTT; CDR3 protein: CASSDWTSGGLDTQYF
D gene: TRBD2; clone size: NA; CDR3 length: 14; V gene: TRBV9; J gene: TRBJ2-1; CDR3 DNA: TGTGCCAGCAGTGGACTGGGGGGGTACAATGAGCAGTTCTTC; CDR3 protein: CASSGLGGYNEQFF
D gene: TRBD2; clone size: many; CDR3 length: 15; V gene: TRBV7-3; J gene: TRBJ2-1; CDR3 DNA: TGTGCCAGCAGCCCTAGCGGGGTTAACTACAATGAGCAGTTCTTC; CDR3 protein: CASSPSGVNYNEQFF
D gene: TRBD1; clone size: many; CDR3 length: 15; V gene: TRBV20-1; J gene: TRBJ1-1; CDR3 DNA: TGCAGTGCTAGCGGGGGGGGACAGGGGGCGGCTGAAGCTTTCTTT; CDR3 protein: CSASGGGQGAAEAFF
D gene: TRBD1; clone size: many; CDR3 length: 17; V gene: TRBV6-5; J gene: TRBJ2-7; CDR3 DNA: TGTGCCAGCAGTTTAACAAGCCGGGGGACAGGGTTGTACGAGCAGTACTTC; CDR3 protein: CASSLTSRGTGLYEQYF
D gene: NA; clone size: NA; CDR3 length: 15; V gene: TRBV7-9; J gene: TRBJ1-5; CDR3 DNA: TGTGCCAGCAGCTTAAGTAGCAGGGGACGATCCTACGAGCATTTT; CDR3 protein: CASSLSSRGRSYEHF
D gene: NA; clone size: many; CDR3 length: 12; V gene: TRBV19; J gene: TRBJ2-3; CDR3 DNA: TGTGCCAGTAGTATAGGTACAGATACGCAGTATTTT; CDR3 protein: CASSIGTDTQYF
D gene: TRBD1; clone size: NA; CDR3 length: 13; V gene: TRBV15; J gene: TRBJ2-7; CDR3 DNA: TGTGCCACCAGCCCAGGGGGCGAAGACGAGCAGTACTTC; CDR3 protein: CATSPGGEDEQYF
D gene: NA; clone size: NA; CDR3 length: 13; V gene: TRBV7-9; J gene: TRBJ2-5; CDR3 DNA: TGTGCCAGCAGCGAGGGGGTGGAAGAGACCCAGTACTTC; CDR3 protein: CASSEGVEETQYF
D gene: NA; clone size: NA; CDR3 length: 15; V gene: TRBV11-1; J gene: TRBJ2-3; CDR3 DNA: TGTGCCAGCAGCTTAGTTCAAGGGTCCACAGATACGCAGTATTTT; CDR3 protein: CASSLVQGSTDTQYF
D gene: NA; clone size: NA; CDR3 length: 14; V gene: TRBV5-4; J gene: TRBJ2-5; CDR3 DNA: TGTGCCAGCAGCTGGGGGCGGGGACGGGAGACCCAGTACTTC; CDR3 protein: CASSWGRGRETQYF
D gene: NA; clone size: medium-sized; CDR3 length: 12; V gene: TRBV7-8; J gene: TRBJ1-6; CDR3 DNA: TGTGCCAGCAACTCCGGTAATTCACCCCTCCACTTT; CDR3 protein: CASNSGNSPLHF
D gene: TRBD1; clone size: many; CDR3 length: 15; V gene: TRBV9; J gene: TRBJ2-7; CDR3 DNA: TGTGCCAGCAGCGAGGGACAGGGTCCTTCCTACGAGCAGTACTTC; CDR3 protein: CASSEGQGPSYEQYF
D gene: TRBD1; clone size: once; CDR3 length: 14; V gene: TRBV7-2; J gene: TRBJ1-2; CDR3 DNA: TGTGCCAGCAGCCCCCGGGACAGAAACTATGGCTACACCTTC; CDR3 protein: CASSPRDRNYGYTF
D gene: TRBD1; clone size: NA; CDR3 length: 13; V gene: TRBV20-1; J gene: TRBJ1-4; CDR3 DNA: TGCAGTGCGCGGGGACAGAATAATGAAAAACTGTTTTTT; CDR3 protein: CSARGQNNEKLFF
D gene: TRBD1; clone size: many; CDR3 length: 15; V gene: TRBV12-3/TRBV12-4; J gene: TRBJ2-7; CDR3 DNA: TGTGCCAGCAGCCCTGGGACAGGGGAAGCCTACGAGCAGTACTTC; CDR3 protein: CASSPGTGEAYEQYF
D gene: NA; clone size: once; CDR3 length: 13; V gene: TRBV6-5; J gene: TRBJ1-1; CDR3 DNA: TGTGCCAGCAGTTATGAGGGGCTTACTGAAGCTTTCTTT; CDR3 protein: CASSYEGLTEAFF
D gene: NA; clone size: many; CDR3 length: 14; V gene: TRBV2; J gene: TRBJ1-1; CDR3 DNA: TGTGCCAGCAGTGCGCCGACAGGGAACACTGAAGCTTTCTTT; CDR3 protein: CASSAPTGNTEAFF
D gene: NA; clone size: NA; CDR3 length: 15; V gene: TRBV7-7; J gene: TRBJ2-2; CDR3 DNA: TGTGCCAGCAGCTTATCCCCAGCATCGTCCGTGGAGCTGTTTTTT; CDR3 protein: CASSLSPASSVELFF
D gene: NA; clone size: many; CDR3 length: 15; V gene: TRBV9; J gene: TRBJ2-3; CDR3 DNA: TGTGCCAGCAGCGTAGCAAGGGGGGGGACAGATACGCAGTATTTT; CDR3 protein: CASSVARGGTDTQYF
D gene: NA; clone size: many; CDR3 length: 15; V gene: TRBV6-2/TRBV6-3; J gene: TRBJ1-1; CDR3 DNA: TGTGCCAGCAGTTACGGGGGTTGGAGGAACACTGAAGCTTTCTTT; CDR3 protein: CASSYGGWRNTEAFF
D gene: TRBD2; clone size: NA; CDR3 length: 15; V gene: TRBV4-2; J gene: TRBJ2-1; CDR3 DNA: TGTGCCAGCAGCCCCACCGGCAGCGGGGGGGCTGGGACGTTCTTC; CDR3 protein: CASSPTGSGGAGTFF